These T cell receptor beta chains were read from a single sample in a study of CD8+CD57+ T cells in acquired aplastic anemia. TCRdb re-analysed the reads in MiXCR, keeping a single row per CDR3 protein. The table lists about 420,000 distinct CDR3 sequences, roughly 64% of them singletons, with 4% in the top ten. Sequencing was carried out using sorted CD4+, CD8+, or CD8+CD57+ T cells (not recorded which) from PBMCs. The source of these receptors is a human donor in good health, serving as a control. Both conserved end residues are part of each CDR3. Each record gives: CDR3 length, clone size, V gene, D gene, J gene, CDR3 protein, CDR3 DNA. A D gene is named only where the DNA matches it firmly. Clone size is not always given. Where it is, it says once, few, many or a class for expanded clones.

>15|many|TRBV5-8|TRBD1|TRBJ2-5
CASSIYGQGLETQYF
TGTGCCAGCAGCATCTACGGACAGGGCTTGGAGACCCAGTACTTC
>16|.|TRBV11-3|.|TRBJ2-7
CARTGGWTWSSYEQYF
TGTGCCAGGACCGGGGGATGGACCTGGAGCTCCTACGAGCAGTACTTC
>15|.|TRBV30|.|TRBJ1-1
CAWSVFGGWRTEAFF
TGTGCCTGGAGTGTATTCGGGGGTTGGAGAACTGAAGCTTTCTTT
>14|.|TRBV12-3/TRBV12-4|.|TRBJ2-7
CASTPGTVMGEQYF
TGTGCCAGCACCCCCGGGACGGTGATGGGAGAGCAGTACTTC
>13|.|TRBV7-3|.|TRBJ1-5
CASSRRKGQPQHF
TGTGCCAGCAGCCGCAGAAAGGGACAGCCCCAGCATTTT
>15|.|TRBV7-7|.|TRBJ2-7
CASSLDRGGEQYFYF
.
>15|.|TRBV10-2|.|TRBJ1-3
CASSDNLTSGNTIYF
TGCGCCAGCAGTGACAACCTTACATCTGGAAACACCATATATTTT
>14|few|TRBV10-1|.|TRBJ1-1
CASSEEPGDTEALF
TGCGCCAGCAGTGAAGAGCCGGGAGACACTGAAGCTCTCTTT
>14|many|TRBV10-3|.|TRBJ2-5
CAIKDPSIEETQYF
TGTGCCATCAAGGACCCAAGTATTGAAGAGACCCAGTACTTC
>12|many|TRBV27|.|TRBJ2-7
CASSGAGNEQYF
TGTGCCAGCAGTGGGGCCGGGAACGAGCAGTACTTC
>16|.|TRBV9|TRBD1|TRBJ1-1
CASSAGTGTGAVEAFF
TGTGCCAGCAGCGCCGGAACCGGGACAGGGGCCGTTGAAGCTTTCTTT
>13|.|TRBV20-1|.|TRBJ1-2
CSARRGDWYGYTF
TGCAGTGCTAGACGGGGGGATTGGTATGGCTACACCTTC
>17|.|TRBV7-2|.|TRBJ2-5
CASSLGPGVEGLVTQYF
TGTGCCAGCAGCCTAGGCCCAGGGGTCGAGGGGCTTGTGACCCAGTACTTC